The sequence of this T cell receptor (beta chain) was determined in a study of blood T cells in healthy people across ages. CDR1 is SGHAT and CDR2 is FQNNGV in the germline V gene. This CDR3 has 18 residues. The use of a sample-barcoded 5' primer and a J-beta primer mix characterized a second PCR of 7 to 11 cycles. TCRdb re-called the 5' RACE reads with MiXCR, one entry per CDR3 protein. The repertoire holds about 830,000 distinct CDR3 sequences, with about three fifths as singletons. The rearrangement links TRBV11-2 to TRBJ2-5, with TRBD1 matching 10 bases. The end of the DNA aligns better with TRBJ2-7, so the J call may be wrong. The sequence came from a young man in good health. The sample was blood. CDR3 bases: TGTGCCAGCAGCACATCTAGAAGGGACAGGGGCCGACCCTACGAGCAGTACTTC. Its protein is CASSTSRRDRGRPYEQYF.